One and the same sample provided the 21 T cell receptor beta chains below, sequenced in a study of shared clonotypes between healthy human individuals. Naive CD8 cells were CD45RO-negative, positively selected for CCR7, excluding terminally differentiated effector memory CD45RA+ cells. Libraries were prepared by immunoSEQ multiplex PCR; TCRdb keeps only in-frame clonotypes and omits some of them. The top ten clones hold approximately 1% of a sample with nearly 2 million clones, 85% to 95% of them seen once. Source material: naive CD8+ T cells sorted from blood. The receptor source for this set is a man aged 18 to 30 in good health.

V gene TRBV5-6 combines with J gene TRBJ1-1; 7 nucleotides match TRBD1. The CDR3 spans 15 residues. CDR1 and CDR2 (germline): SGHDT, YYEEEE. V dropped 6 bases and J dropped 0; count of bases not matched to a gene: 8. The CDR3 loop is CASTRDSHMNTEAFF. The DNA of the CDR3 is TGTGCCAGCACCCGGGACAGCCATATGAACACTGAAGCTTTCTTT.

This chain uses TRBV9 with TRBJ1-1; the match to TRBD1 covers 8 bases. In germline, CDR1 is SGDLS, CDR2 YYNGEE. The CDR3 consists of 14 residues. The trim removed 3 bases at V and 8 bases at J, leaving 9 bases unmatched. DNA of the CDR3: TGTGCCAGCAGCGCAGGGGGCTCGACAACCGAAGCTTTCTTT. Amino acids: CASSAGGSTTEAFF.

The rearrangement uses TRBV2 and TRBJ2-3, with D unclear. The V end lost 2 bases, the J end lost 0 bases, and 12 bases lay between the germline ends. Germline V gene sequence: CDR1 SNHLY, CDR2 FYNNEI. CDR3 size: 16 residues. CDR3 residues: CASSELKVSSTDTQYF. CDR3 sequence (DNA): TGTGCCAGCAGTGAATTGAAGGTTTCTAGCACAGATACGCAGTATTTT.

The chain carries TRBV29-1 and TRBJ1-1; D unclear. The CDR3 has 13 amino acids. Germline CDR1 and CDR2: SQVTM and ANQGSEA. With 7 bases removed from V and 7 bases from J, the gap between germline ends came to 19 bases. In DNA form, the CDR3 reads TGCAGCGCCTCCGATGCGGAAATGGGTGAAGCTTTCTTT. It encodes CSASDAEMGEAFF. Together with reference TRBV29-1 and TRBJ1-1, the CDR3 gives the full variable domain: SAVISQKPSRDICQRGTSLTIQCQVDSQVTMMFWYRQQPGQSLTLIATANQGSEATYESGFVIDKFPISRPNLTFSTLTVSNMSPEDSSIYLCSASDAEMGEAFFGQGTRLTVV.

A single count supports this clone. The chain uses TRBV4-3 and TRBJ1-6; weak D call: TRBD1 (5 bases). CDR1 is LGHNA and CDR2 is YSLEER in the germline V gene. The CDR3 runs 20 residues. V dropped 0 bases and J dropped 0 bases, with 18 bases sitting between them. Here the CDR3 DNA reads TGCGCCAGCAGCCAAGAAGGTATTGGGGCCGAAAGCTCCTATAATTCACCCCTCCACTTT. As protein: CASSQEGIGAESSYNSPLHF.

In the case of this clone: Other DNA sequences in this specimen translate into the identical CDR3. The chain is built from TRBV10-2 and TRBJ2-7; a possible D gene is TRBD2 (5 bases). Looked up from germline, CDR1 is WSHSY and CDR2 is SAAADI. The CDR3 length is 10 residues. The V end was cut by 11 bases, the J end by 2 bases, with 7 bases between. The CDR3 spells CASGTYEQYF. In DNA, the CDR3 is TGCGCCTCGGGGACCTACGAGCAGTACTTC.

The chain carries TRBV4-1 and TRBJ1-2, with D possibly matching TRBD1 (5 bases). The CDR3 spans 15 residues. The germline V gene encodes CDR1 MGHRA and CDR2 YSYEKL. Trimming removed 0 bases from V and 4 bases from J, with 12 bases in between. CDR3 sequence (DNA): TGCGCCAGCAGCCAAGATGGGACCGACCGCTATGGCTACACCTTC. Residues: CASSQDGTDRYGYTF.

The V call is TRBV15, the J call TRBJ2-3; TRBD2 aligns across 9 bases. The CDR3 runs to 16 residues. The V gene's germline CDR1 is LNHNV and CDR2 YYDKDF (reference sequence). V trimming: 0 bases; J trimming: 4 bases; junction bases outside the gene matches: 5. CDR3 coding DNA: TGTGCCACCAGCAGAGATTCAGGGACTAGCTCAGATACGCAGTATTTT. Amino acids: CATSRDSGTSSDTQYF.

This clone has only one observation. The chain combines TRBV27 with TRBJ1-5, with 8 bases identical to TRBD1. The junction had 10 bases not matched to a gene; V was cut back by 2 bases and J by 4 bases. The CDR3 spans 17 residues. Germline V gives CDR1 MNHEY, CDR2 SMNVEV (reference sequence). Here the CDR3 DNA reads TGTGCCAGCAGTTTAGGACCTGGGACAGGAGGTAATCAGCCCCAGCATTTT. Amino acids: CASSLGPGTGGNQPQHF.

The rearrangement links TRBV5-8 to TRBJ1-3; D is unclear. From germline, CDR1 is SGHTS and CDR2 YDEGEE. There are 13 residues in the CDR3. The V end was cut by 5 bases, the J end by 4 bases, with 10 bases between. As DNA, the CDR3 is TGTGCCAGCAGTTACCGTGGGGGAAACACCATATATTTT. This encodes CASSYRGGNTIYF.

This chain uses TRBV2 with TRBJ2-5; 12 positions agree with TRBD2. Germline V CDR1 and CDR2: SNHLY, FYNNEI. J lost 0 bases, V lost 5 bases, and 7 bases had no gene match. The CDR3 totals 17 residues. Here the CDR3 reads CASSTQRTSGDQETQYF. CDR3 DNA sequence: TGTGCCAGCAGTACCCAAAGGACTAGCGGGGACCAAGAGACCCAGTACTTC.

Note on this clone: Other DNA variants within this sample encode the same CDR3. The J gene is TRBJ2-1, the V gene TRBV6-5; D is unclear. The CDR3 runs 13 residues. Germline values: CDR1 MNHEY, CDR2 SVGAGI. V dropped 3 bases and J dropped 4 bases, with 7 bases sitting between them. The chain's CDR3 is CASSYRGYNEQFF. Written as DNA, the CDR3 is TGTGCCAGCAGTTATCGCGGATACAATGAGCAGTTCTTC.

The chain carries TRBV11-2 and TRBJ2-7, with D perhaps given as TRBD1 or TRBD2 (5 bases each). The germline V gene encodes CDR1 SGHAT and CDR2 FQNNGV. This CDR3 has 14 amino acids. The V and J ends lost 4 bases and 6 bases respectively, with 16 bases between them. The CDR3 nucleotides read TGTGCCAGCAGCTCGCCGGGGCCCCTGCGCGAGCAGTACTTC. Translation gives CASSSPGPLREQYF.

This clone has just one count. The chain's CDR3 is CSVDNPRDPLTDTQYF. The CDR3 nucleotides read TGCAGCGTTGACAATCCCCGGGACCCTTTGACAGATACGCAGTATTTT. The genes are TRBV29-1 and TRBJ2-3, with D perhaps matching TRBD1 or TRBD2 (5 bases each). CDR3 length: 16 residues. Trimming left V 3 bases short and J 3 bases short, with 19 bases between. Germline CDR1 reads SQVTM; CDR2 reads ANQGSEA.

The count of this clone is one. This rearrangement joins TRBV27 to TRBJ1-1, with a tentative D call TRBD1 (5 bases). The CDR3 covers 16 residues. In germline, CDR1 is MNHEY, CDR2 SMNVEV (reference sequence). The V and J ends lost 3 bases and 1 base respectively, with 15 bases between them. The DNA for the CDR3 is TGTGCCAGCAGTTTCGGCCTCTGGGGGACGAACACTGAAGCTTTCTTT. It encodes CASSFGLWGTNTEAFF.

V usage is TRBV5-1 and J usage is TRBJ1-1; 10 nucleotides line up with TRBD1. CDR1 SGHRS and CDR2 YFSETQ come from the germline V gene. J gave up 2 bases and V 4 bases, and 8 bases lay outside the gene matches. CDR3 length equals 16 residues. CDR3 DNA sequence: TGCGCCAGCAGCCCATTTGGACAGGGGGGAAACACTGAAGCTTTCTTT. Encoded protein: CASSPFGQGGNTEAFF. Filled out from reference TRBV5-1 and TRBJ1-1, the complete variable domain reads KAGVTQTPRYLIKTRGQQVTLSCSPISGHRSVSWYQQTPGQGLQFLFEYFSETQRNKGNFPGRFSGRQFSNSRSEMNVSTLELGDSALYLCASSPFGQGGNTEAFFGQGTRLTVV.

The V and J genes are TRBV28 and TRBJ1-2, with 8 bases that match TRBD1. The junction had 6 bases not matched to a gene; V was cut back by 2 bases and J by 4 bases. The CDR3 covers 15 residues. From germline, CDR1 is MDHEN and CDR2 SYDVKM. The CDR3 nucleotides read TGTGCCAGCAGTTTAGGTGCAGGGGGCGGCTATGGCTACACCTTC. Translated, it gives CASSLGAGGGYGYTF.

J is TRBJ2-1 and V is TRBV7-9, with D perhaps TRBD1 or TRBD2 (5 bases each). The germline V gene has CDR1 SEHNR and CDR2 FQNEAQ (reference sequence). Trimming cost V 1 base and J 2 bases, with 12 bases left between them. This CDR3 has 16 residues. CDR3 amino acids: CASSLEWTGPYNEQFF. In nucleotides, the CDR3 is TGTGCCAGCAGCTTAGAATGGACGGGGCCCTACAATGAGCAGTTCTTC.

The chain couples TRBV6-1 to TRBJ1-2; 12 bases fit TRBD1. The germline CDR1 and CDR2 sequences are MNHNS and SASEGT. J gave up 4 bases and V 7 bases, and 16 bases lay outside the gene matches. The CDR3 runs 18 residues. DNA for the CDR3: TGTGCCAGCAATGACGGGACAGGGGGCCCCCGGTGGGGCTATGGCTACACCTTC. It codes for CASNDGTGGPRWGYGYTF.

Worth noting for this clone: Other DNA sequences in the sample encode the same CDR3. V gene TRBV9 combines with J gene TRBJ1-4; perhaps TRBD1 as D (5 bases). This CDR3 is 15 amino acids long. Germline V gene data show CDR1 as SGDLS and CDR2 as YYNGEE. Trimming took off 2 bases at V and 2 bases at J, with 10 bases between the two ends. The CDR3 spells CASSVGGATNEKLFF. CDR3 DNA: TGTGCCAGCAGCGTGGGGGGAGCGACTAATGAAAAACTGTTTTTT.

The rearrangement joins TRBV7-8 to TRBJ2-7; no clear D. Germline lookup yields CDR1 SGHVS and CDR2 FQNEAQ. The CDR3 loop spans 16 amino acids. The ends were cut back, 1 base at V and 0 bases at J, with 13 bases in the middle. In DNA, the CDR3 is TGTGCCAGCAGCTTAGAAGGGTTGTCCAGCTCCTACGAGCAGTACTTC. Encoded protein: CASSLEGLSSSYEQYF.